This entry describes one T cell receptor beta chain. What it binds is not known. cDNA came from approximately 0.5 to 1 ug RNA primed by random hexamers. TCRdb called the immunoSEQ multiplex PCR reads again in MiXCR, with one record for every CDR3 protein. The sample contains 200,000 to 250,000 distinct CDR3 sequences, 92% of which appear only once. Losses at the gene ends were 1 base for V and 5 bases for J; bases not matched to a gene: 5. The CDR3 length is 14 residues. Germline-derived CDR1 and CDR2 are MGHRA and YSYEKL. The record originates from a study of CD8 T cells in Susac syndrome. Study results and caveats: The study's TCR sequencing and HLA analysis drew on a certain number of individuals. That number was acknowledged as relatively small.

V usage is TRBV4-1 and J usage is TRBJ2-7, with 7 bases aligning to TRBD2. The sequencing input was CD8+ T cells from PBMCs. The TCR was taken from a human donor with multiple sclerosis. The CDR3 reads CASSQVGGTHEQYF. The DNA of the CDR3 is TGCGCCAGCAGCCAAGTGGGGGGGACCCACGAGCAGTACTTC.